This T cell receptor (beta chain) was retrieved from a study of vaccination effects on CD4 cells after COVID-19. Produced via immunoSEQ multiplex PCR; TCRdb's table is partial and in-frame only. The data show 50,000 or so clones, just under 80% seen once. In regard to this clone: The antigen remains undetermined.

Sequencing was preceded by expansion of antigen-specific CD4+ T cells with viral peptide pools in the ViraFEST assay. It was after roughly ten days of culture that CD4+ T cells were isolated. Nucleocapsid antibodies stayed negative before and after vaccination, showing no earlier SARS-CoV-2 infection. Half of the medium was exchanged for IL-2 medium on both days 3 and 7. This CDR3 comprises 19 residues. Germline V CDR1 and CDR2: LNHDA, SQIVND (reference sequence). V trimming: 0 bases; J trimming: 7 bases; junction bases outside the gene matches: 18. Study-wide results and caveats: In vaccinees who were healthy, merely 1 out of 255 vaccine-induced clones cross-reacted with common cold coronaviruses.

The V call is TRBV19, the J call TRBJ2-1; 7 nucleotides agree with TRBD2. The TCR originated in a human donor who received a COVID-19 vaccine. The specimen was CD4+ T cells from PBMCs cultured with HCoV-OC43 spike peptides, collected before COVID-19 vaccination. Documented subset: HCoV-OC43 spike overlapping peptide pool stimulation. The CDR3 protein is CASSIDRSGEDQMPNEQFF. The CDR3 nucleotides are TGTGCCAGTAGTATAGATCGGAGCGGGGAAGATCAAATGCCTAATGAGCAGTTCTTC.